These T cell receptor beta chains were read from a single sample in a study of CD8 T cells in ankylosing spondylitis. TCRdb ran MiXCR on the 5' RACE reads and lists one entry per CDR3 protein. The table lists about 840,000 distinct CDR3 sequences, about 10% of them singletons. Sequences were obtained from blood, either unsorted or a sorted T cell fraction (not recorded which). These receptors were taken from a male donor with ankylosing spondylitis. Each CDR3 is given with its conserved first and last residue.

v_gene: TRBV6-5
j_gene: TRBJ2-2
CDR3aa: CASSYAFGLAGTGELFF

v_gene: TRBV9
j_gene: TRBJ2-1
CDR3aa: CASSVQGRGNNEQFF

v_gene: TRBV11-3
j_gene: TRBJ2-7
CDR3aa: CASSLSQDNYEQYF

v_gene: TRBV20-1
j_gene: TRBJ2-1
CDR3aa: CSAELPARNEQFF

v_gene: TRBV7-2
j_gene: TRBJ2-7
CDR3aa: CASSSGLRSYEQYF

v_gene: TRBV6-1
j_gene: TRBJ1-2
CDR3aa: CATGRSGLPYGYTF

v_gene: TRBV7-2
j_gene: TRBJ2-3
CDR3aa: CASSSTTDTQYF

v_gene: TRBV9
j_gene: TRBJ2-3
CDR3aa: CASSRGQGGSDTQYF

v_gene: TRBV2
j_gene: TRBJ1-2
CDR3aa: CASRTDRVGVGYTF

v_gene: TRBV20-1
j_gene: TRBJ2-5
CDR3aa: CSASRGLAEETQYF

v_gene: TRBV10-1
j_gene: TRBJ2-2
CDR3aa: CASSESADGSNTGELFF

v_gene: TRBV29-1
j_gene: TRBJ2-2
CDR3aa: CSVEKLLGAGELFF

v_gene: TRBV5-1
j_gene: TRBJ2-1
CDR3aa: CASSFRTSGWDEQFF

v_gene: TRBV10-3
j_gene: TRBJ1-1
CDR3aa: CAISVGQGYTEAFF

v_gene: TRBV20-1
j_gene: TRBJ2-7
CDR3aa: CSARDARTGAYEQYF

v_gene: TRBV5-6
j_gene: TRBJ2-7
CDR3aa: CASSPWNRGPAYEQYF

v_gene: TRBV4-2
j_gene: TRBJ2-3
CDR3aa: CASSPPGSGGSTDTQYF

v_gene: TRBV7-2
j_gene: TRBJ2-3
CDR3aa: CASSFLGGSDTQYF

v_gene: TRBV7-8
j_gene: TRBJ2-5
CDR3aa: CASSLGPVRKTQYF